This is a list of T cell receptor beta chains from one sample in a study of blood T cell repertoires in COVID-19. Profiling relied on immunoSEQ multiplex PCR, and the TCRdb table lists in-frame clones only, not all of them. This sample has fewer than 90,000 clones, with 80% to 90% found just once. The sequencing input was peripheral blood. The source of these receptors is an elderly man in a cohort sampled during active COVID-19. CDR3s include the opening cysteine and the closing phenylalanine or tryptophan. The order of the fields is D gene, J gene, clone size, V gene, CDR3 DNA, CDR3 protein. A D gene is named only where the DNA matches it firmly. Size values are once, few and many counts, or a class for expanded clones, and some rows have none.

>-|TRBJ2-1|-|TRBV12-3/TRBV12-4
TGTGCCAGCAGTTTAGCCAACAATGAGCAGTTCTTC
CASSLANNEQFF
>-|TRBJ1-1|few|TRBV28
TGTGCCAGCAGTTTGACGGGGGGCGCGGTACGCGCTTTCTTT
CASSLTGGAVRAFF
>TRBD1|TRBJ1-2|-|TRBV7-9
TGTGCCAGCAGCTTGGGACAGCCGGGAGACTATGGCTACACCTTC
CASSLGQPGDYGYTF
>TRBD2|TRBJ2-1|-|TRBV7-9
TGTGCCAGCAGAATTCCTTCGGGACTAGCGGGCGGCGAGCAGTTCTTC
CASRIPSGLAGGEQFF
>-|TRBJ1-1|-|TRBV5-1
TGCGCCAGCAGCTTAGGGGACACTGAAGCTTTCTTT
CASSLGDTEAFF
>-|TRBJ1-2|-|TRBV7-8
TGTGCCAGCAGCTTGACCACAGGGTCGGACTATGGCTACACCTTC
CASSLTTGSDYGYTF
>TRBD2|TRBJ2-3|-|TRBV5-1
TGCGCCAGCAGCCGTTCGAGCGGGGGTAGCACAGATACGCAGTATTTT
CASSRSSGGSTDTQYF
>-|TRBJ2-3|-|TRBV7-2
TGTGCCAGCAGCTCCCAGGGTGGGAACCAGGATACGCAGTATTTT
CASSSQGGNQDTQYF
>-|TRBJ1-4|-|TRBV10-3
TGTGCCATCAGTGAGTCGAGGAATGAAAAACTGTTTTTT
CAISESRNEKLFF
>-|TRBJ1-2|-|TRBV5-1
TGCGCCAGCAGCCCCGGGGCAGGGGAATATGGCTACACCTTC
CASSPGAGEYGYTF
>TRBD2|TRBJ2-1|few|TRBV7-2
TGTGCCAGCAGCTTAACCGGACTAGCGGGGGCCTACAATGAGCAGTTCTTC
CASSLTGLAGAYNEQFF
>-|TRBJ2-1|-|TRBV25-1
TGTGCCAGCAGTGATTATAGGGGGAATGAGCAGTTCTTC
CASSDYRGNEQFF
>TRBD2|TRBJ2-4|-|TRBV4-2
TGTGCCAGCAGCCAAGTAAAAGGACTAGCCGCAGCCAAAAACATTCAGTACTTC
CASSQVKGLAAAKNIQYF
>TRBD2|TRBJ2-7|-|TRBV6-2/TRBV6-3
TGTGCCAGCAGCGCGGGGGGACCCGAGCAGTACTTC
CASSAGGPEQYF
>-|TRBJ1-3|-|TRBV19
TGTGCCAGTAGTCCAATCCCCGGGTACGGAGGAAACACCATATATTTT
CASSPIPGYGGNTIYF
>TRBD1|TRBJ2-3|-|TRBV7-9
TGTGCCAGCAGCCAATCGGGACAGGGCACAGATACGCAGTATTTT
CASSQSGQGTDTQYF
>-|TRBJ1-2|-|TRBV7-2
TGTGCCAGCAGCCCGACAATCTATGGCTACACCTTC
CASSPTIYGYTF
>TRBD1|TRBJ2-1|-|TRBV28
TGTGCCAGCAGTAAAACGGGACAGGGAGTCTACAATGAGCAGTTCTTC
CASSKTGQGVYNEQFF
>TRBD1|TRBJ1-1|-|TRBV6-5
TGTGCCAGCAGTTACTCGACAACAGGGGGAAGGACTGAAGCTTTCTTT
CASSYSTTGGRTEAFF
>-|TRBJ2-2|-|TRBV29-1
TGCAGCGTTGGCCGGGACTACACCGGGGAGCTGTTTTTT
CSVGRDYTGELFF
>TRBD1|TRBJ1-4|-|TRBV5-4
TGTGCCAGCAGCTTCGCCTCAGGGGGCGGACGGGAAAAACTGTTTTTT
CASSFASGGGREKLFF
>-|TRBJ1-4|-|TRBV2
TGTGCCAGCAGTGACCGGAGTGGTAATGAAAAACTGTTTTTT
CASSDRSGNEKLFF
>TRBD1|TRBJ1-2|-|TRBV7-9
TGTGCCAGCAGACTGGACAGGGTCTCTGGCTACACCTTC
CASRLDRVSGYTF
>-|TRBJ1-1|-|TRBV28
TGTGCCAGCACCAACTATGATGGGCAGGGGATGAACACTGAAGCTTTCTTT
CASTNYDGQGMNTEAFF
>-|TRBJ2-3|-|TRBV2
TGTGCCAGCAGTGAGCACACCGTGCAGTATTTT
CASSEHTVQYF
>-|TRBJ2-3|-|TRBV2
TGTGCCAGCAGTGGAAGGGGTAGCGGAACCACAGATACGCAGTATTTT
CASSGRGSGTTDTQYF
>-|TRBJ2-7|-|TRBV2
TGTGCCAGCAGTGAAGCGGCAGGAAACTACGAGCAGTACTTC
CASSEAAGNYEQYF
>TRBD1|TRBJ1-4|-|TRBV4-1
TGCGCCAGCAGCCAAGAGGACAGGGTTAATGAAAAACTGTTTTTT
CASSQEDRVNEKLFF
>-|TRBJ1-2|-|TRBV7-2
TGTGCCAGCAGCTTGGGGGCAGGGTATTCAAGCGCCTATGGCTACACCTTC
CASSLGAGYSSAYGYTF
>-|TRBJ1-6|-|TRBV2
TGTGCCAGCAGTCAACGGGGGAATAATTCACCCCTCCACTTT
CASSQRGNNSPLHF
>TRBD2|TRBJ2-1|-|TRBV6-2/TRBV6-3
TGTGCCAGCAGTAGCGGGGGGGCCAACTACAATGAGCAGTTCTTC
CASSSGGANYNEQFF
>TRBD1|TRBJ2-2|-|TRBV5-4
TGTGCCAGCAGCTTACAGGGGGGTGCCGGGGAGCTGTTTTTT
CASSLQGGAGELFF
>TRBD2|TRBJ2-5|-|TRBV5-1
TGCGCCAGCAGCTTGGCCCAGGGAGGGCAGACCCAGTACTTC
CASSLAQGGQTQYF
>-|TRBJ1-4|-|TRBV6-5
TGTGCCAGCAGTCCTGCCAATGGGGGACATGTAAAACTGTTTTTT
CASSPANGGHVKLFF
>-|TRBJ2-2|-|TRBV10-3
TGTGCCACCTACAGGACCACGAACACCGGGGAGCTGTTTTTT
CATYRTTNTGELFF
>TRBD1|TRBJ1-4|-|TRBV5-1
TGCGCCAGCACCAAGGGGGCTGCTAATGAAAAACTGTTTTTT
CASTKGAANEKLFF
>TRBD1|TRBJ1-4|once|TRBV19
TGTGCCAGTAGTCCTGGACAGGCGTCGGGGGCTAATGAAAAACTGTTTTTT
CASSPGQASGANEKLFF
>-|TRBJ2-2|once|TRBV5-1
TGCGCCAGCAGCCCTAGCCCTGGGAACACCGGGGAGCTGTTTTTT
CASSPSPGNTGELFF
>-|TRBJ1-2|-|TRBV20-1
TGCAGTGCTGCCGAAGGGGATGGCTACACCTTC
CSAAEGDGYTF